This TCR beta chain appears in the sequencing data of a study of cytomegalovirus exposure and HLA in healthy donors. Using immunoSEQ multiplex PCR, the repertoire was profiled, and TCRdb retains in-frame clones only, with some absent. The table lists some 160,000 clones, 85% to 90% of them singletons. V was clipped by 5 bases and J by 9 bases; unmatched bases: 9. The CDR3 is made up of 16 amino acids. Germline CDR1 MNHEY, CDR2 SMNVEV (reference sequence). What was sequenced was PBMCs. The chain carries TRBV27 and TRBJ2-1, with TRBD2 identical over 14 bases. The sequence was collected from a man younger than 30 in good health and CMV-seronegative. For the CDR3, the DNA is TGTGCCAGCAGTCTCGGGACTAGCGGGAGTTTGGGTGAGCAGTTCTTC. Protein sequence: CASSLGTSGSLGEQFF.